This entry concerns a single T cell receptor beta chain. Its antigen is not identified. Germline V gives CDR1 LGHDT, CDR2 YNNKEL (reference sequence). This CDR3 is 13 amino acids long. Trimming removed 1 base at V and 4 bases at J, with 7 bases between. The data belong to a study of CD8 T cells in Susac syndrome. General study findings and limits: Clonal expansion was missing from Susac syndrome CD4+ T cell repertoires.

TCR beta sequences were obtained from blood CD8+ and CD4+ T cells. Reverse transcription of about 0.45 to 1 ug RNA was performed with random hexamers. The CDR3 of TCR beta was amplified by immunoSEQ multiplex PCR across 54 Vbeta and 13 Jbeta. Each CDR3 protein gets one entry after TCRdb re-called the immunoSEQ multiplex PCR reads with MiXCR. The sample records about 140,000 distinct CDR3 sequences, about 94% being singletons. The chain joins TRBV3-1 to TRBJ1-2; perhaps TRBD1 as D (5 bases). The specimen was CD4+ T cells from PBMCs. The sequence was obtained from a human donor with Susac syndrome. DNA of the CDR3: TGTGCCAGCAGCCAAGCAGGGCCCTATGGCTACACCTTC. Protein sequence: CASSQAGPYGYTF. The full variable domain, its missing parts supplied by reference TRBV3-1 and TRBJ1-2, is DTAVSQTPKYLVTQMGNDKSIKCEQNLGHDTMYWYKQDSKKFLKIMFSYNNKELIINETVPNRFSPKSPDKAHLNLHINSLELGDSAVYFCASSQAGPYGYTFGSGTRLTVV.